This TCR beta chain was sequenced during a study of human T cells and chemical hapten exposure. The time point: patch test 3, about 24 weeks after DPC sensitization. Noted treatment: therapeutic diphenylcyclopropenone sensitization with weekly scalp DPC. Extraction yielded total RNA from whole blood (unfractionated). Single cDNA molecules in the library carried unique molecular identifiers attached during preparation. TCRdb passed the RACE reads through MiXCR, listing each CDR3 protein once. This sample has some 89,000 distinct CDR3 sequences, with roughly a quarter found just once. A remark on this clonotype: Its antigen remains unidentified.

Study-wide findings and caveats: In comparison with controls, expanded TCRs gave rise to a significantly larger number of large CDR3 similarity clusters.

Germline lookup yields CDR1 MNHEY and CDR2 SVGEGT. The CDR3 has 13 residues. With 6 bases removed from V and 4 bases from J, the gap between germline ends came to 12 bases. The chain joins TRBV6-2 or TRBV6-3 to TRBJ1-1, with no clear D. The TCR was taken from a man in his forties with alopecia areata. Some clones in this sample may be carry-over from other donors' samples. Sample: whole blood, taken in connection with sensitization to the hapten diphenylcyclopropenone (DPC). The CDR3 DNA reads as TGTGCCAGCAGACGACCGTTAGTCACTGAAGCTTTCTTT. Protein: CASRRPLVTEAFF.